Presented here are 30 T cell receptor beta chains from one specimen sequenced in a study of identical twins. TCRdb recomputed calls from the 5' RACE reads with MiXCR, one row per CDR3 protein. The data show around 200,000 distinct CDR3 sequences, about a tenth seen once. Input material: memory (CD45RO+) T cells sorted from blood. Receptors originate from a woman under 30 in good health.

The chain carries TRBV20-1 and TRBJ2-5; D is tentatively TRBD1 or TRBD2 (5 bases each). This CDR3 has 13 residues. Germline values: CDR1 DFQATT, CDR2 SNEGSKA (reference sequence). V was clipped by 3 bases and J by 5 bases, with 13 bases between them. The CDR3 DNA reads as TGCAGTGCTAGCGGGACCTATAGGGAGACCCAGTACTTC. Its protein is CSASGTYRETQYF.

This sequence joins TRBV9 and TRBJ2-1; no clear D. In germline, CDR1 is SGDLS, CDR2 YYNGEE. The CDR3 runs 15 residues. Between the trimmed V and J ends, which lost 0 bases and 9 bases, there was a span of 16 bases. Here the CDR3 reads CASSVAQPTLSEQFF. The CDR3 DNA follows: TGTGCCAGCAGCGTAGCCCAGCCCACATTGAGTGAGCAGTTCTTC.

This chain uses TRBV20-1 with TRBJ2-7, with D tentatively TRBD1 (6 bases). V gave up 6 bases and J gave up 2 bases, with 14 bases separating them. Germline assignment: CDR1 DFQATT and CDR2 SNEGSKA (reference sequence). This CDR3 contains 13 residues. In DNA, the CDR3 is TGCAGTGCCCCACTGACAGGTACCTACGAGCAGTACTTC. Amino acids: CSAPLTGTYEQYF.

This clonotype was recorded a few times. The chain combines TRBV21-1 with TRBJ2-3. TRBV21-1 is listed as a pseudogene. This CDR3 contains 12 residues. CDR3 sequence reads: CASSKRIDTQYF. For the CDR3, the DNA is TGTGCCAGCAGCAAAAGGATAGATACGCAGTATTTT.

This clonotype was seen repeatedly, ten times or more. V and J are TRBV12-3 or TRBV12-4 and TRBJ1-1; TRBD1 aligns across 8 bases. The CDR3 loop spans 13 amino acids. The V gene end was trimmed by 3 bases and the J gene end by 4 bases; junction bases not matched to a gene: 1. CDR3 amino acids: CASSFDRGTEAFF. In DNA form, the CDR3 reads TGTGCCAGCAGTTTCGACAGGGGCACTGAAGCTTTCTTT.

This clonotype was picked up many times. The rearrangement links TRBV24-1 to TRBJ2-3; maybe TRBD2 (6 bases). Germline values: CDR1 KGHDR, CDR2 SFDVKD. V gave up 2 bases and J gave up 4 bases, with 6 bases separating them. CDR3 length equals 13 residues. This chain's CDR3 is CATSDWDSDTQYF. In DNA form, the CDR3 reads TGTGCCACCAGTGATTGGGACTCAGATACGCAGTATTTT.

The CDR3 bases are TGTGCCTGGAGTATCTTTGGGGGCCGAGGCACCGGGGAGCTGTTTTTT. Translation: CAWSIFGGRGTGELFF. V gene TRBV30 combines with J gene TRBJ2-2; maybe TRBD1 (6 bases). Germline V gene data show CDR1 as GTSNPN and CDR2 as SVGIG (reference sequence). Trimming took off 2 bases at V and 4 bases at J, with 17 bases between the two ends. The CDR3 loop spans 16 amino acids.

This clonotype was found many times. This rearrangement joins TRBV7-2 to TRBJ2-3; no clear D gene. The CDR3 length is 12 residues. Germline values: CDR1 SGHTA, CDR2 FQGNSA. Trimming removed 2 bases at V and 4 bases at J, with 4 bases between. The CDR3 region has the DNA TGTGCCAGCAGCTTATTTTCAGATACGCAGTATTTT. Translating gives CASSLFSDTQYF.

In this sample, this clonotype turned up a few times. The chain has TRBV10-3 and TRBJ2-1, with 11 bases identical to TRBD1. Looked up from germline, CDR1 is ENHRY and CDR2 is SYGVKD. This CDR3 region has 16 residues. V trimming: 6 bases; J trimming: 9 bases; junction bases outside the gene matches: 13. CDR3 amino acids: CAISPSPGQGVGEQFF. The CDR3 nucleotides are TGTGCCATCAGCCCCTCCCCGGGACAGGGGGTTGGTGAGCAGTTCTTC.

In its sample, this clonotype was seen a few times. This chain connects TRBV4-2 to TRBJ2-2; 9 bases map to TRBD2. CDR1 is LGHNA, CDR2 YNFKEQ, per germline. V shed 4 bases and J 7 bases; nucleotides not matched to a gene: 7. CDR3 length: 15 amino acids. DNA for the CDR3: TGTGCCAGCAGCCTCCGGACTAGCGACGGCGGGGAGCTGTTTTTT. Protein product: CASSLRTSDGGELFF.

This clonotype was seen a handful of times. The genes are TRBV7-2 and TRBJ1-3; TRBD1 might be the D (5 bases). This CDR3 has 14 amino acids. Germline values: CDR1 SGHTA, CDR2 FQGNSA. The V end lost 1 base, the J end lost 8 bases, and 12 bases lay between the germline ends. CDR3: CASSLGGQWDTIYF. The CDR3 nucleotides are TGTGCCAGCAGCTTAGGCGGACAATGGGACACCATATATTTT.

The CDR3 region is CASSPLGPGVETQYF. CDR3 nucleotides: TGCGCCAGCAGCCCCCTAGGACCGGGTGTGGAGACCCAGTACTTC. The rearrangement joins TRBV4-1 to TRBJ2-5; D remains ambiguous. V was pared by 4 bases and J by 5 bases, with 17 bases between. The CDR3 length is 15 residues. Germline values: CDR1 MGHRA, CDR2 YSYEKL.

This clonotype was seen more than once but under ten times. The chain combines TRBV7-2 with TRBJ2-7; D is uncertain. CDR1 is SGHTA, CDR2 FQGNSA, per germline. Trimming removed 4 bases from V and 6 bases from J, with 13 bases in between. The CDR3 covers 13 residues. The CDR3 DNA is TGTGCCAGCAGCTCGCAGCCGGATGGCGAGCAGTACTTC. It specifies CASSSQPDGEQYF.

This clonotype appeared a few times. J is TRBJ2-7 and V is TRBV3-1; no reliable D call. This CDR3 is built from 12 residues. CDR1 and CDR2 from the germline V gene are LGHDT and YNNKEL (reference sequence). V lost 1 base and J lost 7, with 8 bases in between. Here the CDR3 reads CASSQVSREQYF. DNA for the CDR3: TGTGCCAGCAGCCAAGTTTCGAGAGAGCAGTACTTC.

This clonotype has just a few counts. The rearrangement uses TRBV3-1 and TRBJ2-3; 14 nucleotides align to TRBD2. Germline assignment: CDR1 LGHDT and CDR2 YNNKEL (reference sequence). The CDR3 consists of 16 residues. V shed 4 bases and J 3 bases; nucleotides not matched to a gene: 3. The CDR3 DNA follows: TGTGCCAGCAGCCGTCGGACTAGCGGGAGGACAGATACGCAGTATTTT. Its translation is CASSRRTSGRTDTQYF.

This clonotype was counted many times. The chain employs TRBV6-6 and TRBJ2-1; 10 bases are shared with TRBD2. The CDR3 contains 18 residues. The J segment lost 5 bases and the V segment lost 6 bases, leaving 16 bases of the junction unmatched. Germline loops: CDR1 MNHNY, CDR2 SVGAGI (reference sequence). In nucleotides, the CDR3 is TGTGCCAGCAGCTTTACGTCCATTTGGACTAGCGGAAACAATGAGCAGTTCTTC. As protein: CASSFTSIWTSGNNEQFF.

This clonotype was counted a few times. The CDR3 DNA reads as TGTGCCACCTTGGGACTAGGGGGCAATGAGCAGTTCTTC. Translated, it gives CATLGLGGNEQFF. V and J are TRBV6-1 and TRBJ2-1; TRBD2 matches at 8 bases. This CDR3 is 13 amino acids long. V lost 10 bases and J lost 6; bases outside the gene matches: 8. The germline V gene encodes CDR1 MNHNS and CDR2 SASEGT.

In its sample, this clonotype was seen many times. CDR3 region: CASSLQGFEGYTF. CDR3 nucleotide sequence: TGTGCCAGCAGCCTACAGGGATTTGAAGGCTACACCTTC. The V and J genes are TRBV7-9 and TRBJ1-2; possible D gene TRBD1, 6 bases. The ends were cut back, 5 bases at V and 8 bases at J, with 15 bases in the middle. Germline loops: CDR1 SEHNR, CDR2 FQNEAQ (reference sequence). This CDR3 is built from 13 residues.

The CDR3 DNA follows: TGCGCCAGCAGCCCGAGGGGAGTATTAAATGAAAAACTGTTTTTT. It encodes CASSPRGVLNEKLFF. The V call is TRBV5-1, the J call TRBJ1-4, with D possibly being TRBD1 (5 bases). The CDR3 consists of 15 residues. Germline assignment: CDR1 SGHRS and CDR2 YFSETQ. Trimming cost V 4 bases and J 5 bases, with 15 bases left between them.

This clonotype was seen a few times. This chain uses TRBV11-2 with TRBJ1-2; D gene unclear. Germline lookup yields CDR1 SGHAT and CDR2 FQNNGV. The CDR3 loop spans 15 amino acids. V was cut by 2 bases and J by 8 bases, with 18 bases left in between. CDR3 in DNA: TGTGCCAGCAGCTTAAAGGCTGCCTACCCGGGAGGCTACACCTTC. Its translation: CASSLKAAYPGGYTF.

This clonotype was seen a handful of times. The CDR3 coding sequence is TGTGCCAGCAGACAAGCTCTCCGGGACAGGGGAAACATTCAGTACTTC. Its translation: CASRQALRDRGNIQYF. This chain connects TRBV13 to TRBJ2-4, with 10 bases fitting TRBD1. Trimming cost V 6 bases and J 6 bases; bases outside gene matches: 11. CDR3 length equals 16 residues. Germline V gene sequence: CDR1 PRHDT, CDR2 FYEKMQ (reference sequence).

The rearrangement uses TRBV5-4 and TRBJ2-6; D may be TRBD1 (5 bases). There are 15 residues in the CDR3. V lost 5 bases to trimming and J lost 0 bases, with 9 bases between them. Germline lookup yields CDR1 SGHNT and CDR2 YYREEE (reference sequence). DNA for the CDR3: TGTGCCAGCAGTACTCAGGGCTCTGGGGCCAACGTCCTGACTTTC. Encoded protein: CASSTQGSGANVLTF.

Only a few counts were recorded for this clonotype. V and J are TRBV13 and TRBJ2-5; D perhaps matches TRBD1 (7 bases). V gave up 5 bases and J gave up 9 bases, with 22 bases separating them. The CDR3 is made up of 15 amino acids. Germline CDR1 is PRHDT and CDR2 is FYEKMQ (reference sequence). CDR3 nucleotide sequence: TGTGCCAGCAGCCTTGACAGGGAAGGTAGCGGAGCCCAGTACTTC. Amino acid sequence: CASSLDREGSGAQYF.

DNA for the CDR3: TGTGCCAGCAGCCGCAAGTCGGACACGGAGAAACTGTTTTTT. Translating it yields CASSRKSDTEKLFF. J is TRBJ1-4 and V is TRBV3-1; a possible D gene is TRBD1 (5 bases). Germline V lookup: CDR1 LGHDT, CDR2 YNNKEL (reference sequence). The CDR3 is 14 residues long. V lost 4 bases, J lost 11 bases, and 17 bases lay in between.

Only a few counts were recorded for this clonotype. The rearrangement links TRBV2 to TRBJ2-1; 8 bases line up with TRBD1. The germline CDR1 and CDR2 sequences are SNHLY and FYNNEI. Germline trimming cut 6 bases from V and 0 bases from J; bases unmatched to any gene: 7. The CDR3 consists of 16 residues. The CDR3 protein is CASRERTGRSYNEQFF. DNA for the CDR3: TGTGCCAGCAGAGAGAGGACAGGGCGCTCCTACAATGAGCAGTTCTTC.

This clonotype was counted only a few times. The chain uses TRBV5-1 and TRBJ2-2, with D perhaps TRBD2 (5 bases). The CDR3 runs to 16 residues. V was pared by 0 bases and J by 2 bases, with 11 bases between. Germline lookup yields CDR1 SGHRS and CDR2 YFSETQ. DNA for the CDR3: TGCGCCAGCAGCTTGGGGTCGGGATCTAACACCGGGGAGCTGTTTTTT. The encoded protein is CASSLGSGSNTGELFF.

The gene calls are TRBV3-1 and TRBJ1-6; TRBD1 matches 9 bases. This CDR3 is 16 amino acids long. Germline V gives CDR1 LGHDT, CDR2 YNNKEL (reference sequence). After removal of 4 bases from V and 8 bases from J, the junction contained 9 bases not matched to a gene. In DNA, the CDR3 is TGTGCCAGCAGCCTCTGGACAGGGGAACTGGATTCACCCCTCCACTTT. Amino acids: CASSLWTGELDSPLHF.

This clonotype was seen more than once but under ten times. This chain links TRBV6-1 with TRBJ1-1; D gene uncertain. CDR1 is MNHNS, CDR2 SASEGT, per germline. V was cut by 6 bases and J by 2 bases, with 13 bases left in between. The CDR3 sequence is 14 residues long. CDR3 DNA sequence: TGTGCCAGCAGCGCCGGGAGCCAAAACACTGAAGCTTTCTTT. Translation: CASSAGSQNTEAFF.

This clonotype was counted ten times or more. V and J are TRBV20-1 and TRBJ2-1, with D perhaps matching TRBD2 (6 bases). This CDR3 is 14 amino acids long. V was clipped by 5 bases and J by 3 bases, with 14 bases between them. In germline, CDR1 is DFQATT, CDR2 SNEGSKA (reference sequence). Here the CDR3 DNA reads TGCAGTGCTGGCCGAGGCGGGGACTACAATGAGCAGTTCTTC. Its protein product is CSAGRGGDYNEQFF.

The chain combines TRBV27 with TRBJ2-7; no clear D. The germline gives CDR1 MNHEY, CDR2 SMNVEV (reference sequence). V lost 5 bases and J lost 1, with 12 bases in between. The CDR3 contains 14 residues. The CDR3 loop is CASSHDGVSYEQYF. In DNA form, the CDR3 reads TGTGCCAGCAGTCACGACGGAGTATCCTACGAGCAGTACTTC.